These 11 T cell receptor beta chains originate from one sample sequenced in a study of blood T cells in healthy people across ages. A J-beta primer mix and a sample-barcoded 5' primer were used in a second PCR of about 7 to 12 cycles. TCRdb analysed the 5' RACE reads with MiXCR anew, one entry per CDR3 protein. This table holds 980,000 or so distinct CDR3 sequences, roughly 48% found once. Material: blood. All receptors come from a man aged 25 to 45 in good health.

CDR3 DNA sequence: TGTGCCAGCAGCTTAGGTGTGGGGGCGAGAGGCACTGAAGCTTTCTTT. Protein product: CASSLGVGARGTEAFF. The chain carries TRBV11-3 and TRBJ1-1, with D possibly matching TRBD1 (6 bases). CDR1 is SGHNT, CDR2 YENEEA, per germline. The length of the CDR3 is 16 residues. V was cut by 1 base and J by 4 bases, with 16 bases left in between.

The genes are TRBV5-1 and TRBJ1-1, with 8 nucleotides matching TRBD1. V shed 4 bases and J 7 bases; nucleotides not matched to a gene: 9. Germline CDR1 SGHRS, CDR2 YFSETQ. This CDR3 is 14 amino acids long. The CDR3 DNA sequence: TGCGCCAGCAGCCTCTGGACAGGGAATGATGAAGCTTTCTTT. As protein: CASSLWTGNDEAFF.

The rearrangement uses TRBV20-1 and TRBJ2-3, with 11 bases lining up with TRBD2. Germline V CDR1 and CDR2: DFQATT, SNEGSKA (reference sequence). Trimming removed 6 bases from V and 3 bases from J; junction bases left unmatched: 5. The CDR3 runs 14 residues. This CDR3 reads CSALAGGRTDTQYF. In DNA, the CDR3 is TGCAGTGCCTTAGCGGGGGGGCGTACAGATACGCAGTATTTT.

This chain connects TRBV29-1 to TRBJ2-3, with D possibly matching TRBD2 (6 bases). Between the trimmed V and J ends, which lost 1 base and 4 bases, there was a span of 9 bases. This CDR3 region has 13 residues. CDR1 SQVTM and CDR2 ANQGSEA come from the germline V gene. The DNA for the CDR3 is TGCAGCGTTGAAGCGGGAGTTGCAGATACGCAGTATTTT. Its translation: CSVEAGVADTQYF.

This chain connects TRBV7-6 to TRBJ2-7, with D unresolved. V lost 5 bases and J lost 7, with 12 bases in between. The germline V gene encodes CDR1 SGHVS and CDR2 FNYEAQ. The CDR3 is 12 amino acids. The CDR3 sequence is CASSHMSPEQYF. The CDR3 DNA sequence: TGTGCCAGCAGCCACATGTCACCGGAGCAGTACTTC.

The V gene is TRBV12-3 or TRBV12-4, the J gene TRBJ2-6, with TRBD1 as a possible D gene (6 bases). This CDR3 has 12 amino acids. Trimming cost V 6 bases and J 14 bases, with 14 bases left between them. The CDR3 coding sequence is TGTGCCAGCAGACCTTCCACAGGGCTCCTGACTTTC. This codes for CASRPSTGLLTF.

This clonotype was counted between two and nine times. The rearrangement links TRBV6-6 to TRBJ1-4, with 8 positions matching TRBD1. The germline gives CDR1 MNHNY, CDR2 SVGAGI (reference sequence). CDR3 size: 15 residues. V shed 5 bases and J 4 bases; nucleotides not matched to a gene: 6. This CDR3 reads CASSLTGGINEKLFF. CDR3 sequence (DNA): TGTGCCAGCAGTCTAACAGGGGGGATTAATGAAAAACTGTTTTTT.

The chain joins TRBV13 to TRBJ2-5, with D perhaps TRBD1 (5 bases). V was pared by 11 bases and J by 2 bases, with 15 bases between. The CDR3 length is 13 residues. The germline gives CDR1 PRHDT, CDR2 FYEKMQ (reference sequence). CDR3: CAGRGAPQETQYF. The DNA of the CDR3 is TGTGCCGGCCGTGGGGCCCCGCAAGAGACCCAGTACTTC.

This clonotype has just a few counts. This chain's CDR3 is CAIPRGALYEQYF. Here the CDR3 DNA reads TGTGCCATCCCACGGGGGGCCCTTTACGAGCAGTACTTC. The V and J genes are TRBV7-2 and TRBJ2-7, with D possibly being TRBD2 (7 bases). CDR1 and CDR2 (germline): SGHTA, FQGNSA. Trimming shortened V by 10 bases and J by 4 bases, and 17 bases separated the two germline ends. The CDR3 covers 13 residues.

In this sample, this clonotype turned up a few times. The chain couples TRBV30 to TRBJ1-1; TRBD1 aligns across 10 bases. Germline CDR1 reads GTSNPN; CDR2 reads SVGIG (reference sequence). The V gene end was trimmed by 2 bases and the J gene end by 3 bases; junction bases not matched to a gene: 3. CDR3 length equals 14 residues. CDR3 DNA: TGTGCCTGGAGTTTTGGGACAGGGGACACTGAAGCTTTCTTT. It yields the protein CAWSFGTGDTEAFF.

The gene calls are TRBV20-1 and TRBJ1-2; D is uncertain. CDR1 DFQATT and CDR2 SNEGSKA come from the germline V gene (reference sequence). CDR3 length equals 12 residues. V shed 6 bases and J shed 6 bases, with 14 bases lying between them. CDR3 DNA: TGCAGTGCCTCCATGACCCGAGATGGCTACACCTTC. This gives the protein CSASMTRDGYTF.